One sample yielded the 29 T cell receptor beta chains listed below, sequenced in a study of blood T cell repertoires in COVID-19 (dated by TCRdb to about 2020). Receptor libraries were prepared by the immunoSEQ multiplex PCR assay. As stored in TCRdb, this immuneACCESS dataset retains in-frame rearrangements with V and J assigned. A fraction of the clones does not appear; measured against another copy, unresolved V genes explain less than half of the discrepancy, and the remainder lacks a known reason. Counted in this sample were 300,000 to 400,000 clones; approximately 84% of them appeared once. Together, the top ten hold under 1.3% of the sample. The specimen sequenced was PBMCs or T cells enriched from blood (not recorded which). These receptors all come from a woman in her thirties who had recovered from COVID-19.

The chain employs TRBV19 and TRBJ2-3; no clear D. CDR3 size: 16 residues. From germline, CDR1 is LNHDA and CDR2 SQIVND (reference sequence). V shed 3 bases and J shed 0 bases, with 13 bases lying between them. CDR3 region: CASSIVAVPSTDTQYF. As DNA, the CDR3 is TGTGCCAGTAGTATCGTGGCGGTTCCTAGCACAGATACGCAGTATTTT. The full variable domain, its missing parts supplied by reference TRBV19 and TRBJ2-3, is DGGITQSPKYLFRKEGQNVTLSCEQNLNHDAMYWYRQDPGQGLRLIYYSQIVNDFQKGDIAEGYSVSREKKESFPLTVTSAQKNPTAFYLCASSIVAVPSTDTQYFGPGTRLTVL.

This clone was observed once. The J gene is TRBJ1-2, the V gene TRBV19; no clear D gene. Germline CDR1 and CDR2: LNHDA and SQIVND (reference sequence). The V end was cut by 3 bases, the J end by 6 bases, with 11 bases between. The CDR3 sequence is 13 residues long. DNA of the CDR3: TGTGCCAGTAGTATCCGGGAGCTTGATGGCTACACCTTC. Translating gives CASSIRELDGYTF. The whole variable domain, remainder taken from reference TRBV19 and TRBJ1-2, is DGGITQSPKYLFRKEGQNVTLSCEQNLNHDAMYWYRQDPGQGLRLIYYSQIVNDFQKGDIAEGYSVSREKKESFPLTVTSAQKNPTAFYLCASSIRELDGYTFGSGTRLTVV.

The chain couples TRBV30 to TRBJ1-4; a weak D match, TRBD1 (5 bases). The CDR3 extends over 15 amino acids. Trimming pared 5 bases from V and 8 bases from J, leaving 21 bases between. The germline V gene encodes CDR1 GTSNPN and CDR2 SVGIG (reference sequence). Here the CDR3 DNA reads TGTGCCTGGGCCGGGACCTCAGCGCGGGGGGAAAAACTGTTTTTT. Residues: CAWAGTSARGEKLFF. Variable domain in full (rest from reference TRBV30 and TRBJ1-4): SQTIHQWPATLVQPVGSPLSLECTVEGTSNPNLYWYRQAAGRGLQLLFYSVGIGQISSEVPQNLSASRPQDRQFILSSKKLLLSDSGFYLCAWAGTSARGEKLFFGSGTQLSVL.

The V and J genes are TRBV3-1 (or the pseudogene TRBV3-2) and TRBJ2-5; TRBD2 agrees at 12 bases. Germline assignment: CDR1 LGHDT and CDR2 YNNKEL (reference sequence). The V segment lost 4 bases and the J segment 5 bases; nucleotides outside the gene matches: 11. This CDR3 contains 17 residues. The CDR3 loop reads CASSRNRPGTSGETQYF. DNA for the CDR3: TGTGCCAGCAGCCGCAACCGACCTGGGACTAGCGGGGAGACCCAGTACTTC.

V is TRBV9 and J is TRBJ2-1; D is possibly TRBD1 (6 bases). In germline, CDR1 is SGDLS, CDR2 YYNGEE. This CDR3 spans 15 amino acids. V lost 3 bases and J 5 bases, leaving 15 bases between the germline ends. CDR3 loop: CASSGRTAINNEQFF. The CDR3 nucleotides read TGTGCCAGCAGCGGTCGGACAGCGATCAACAATGAGCAGTTCTTC.

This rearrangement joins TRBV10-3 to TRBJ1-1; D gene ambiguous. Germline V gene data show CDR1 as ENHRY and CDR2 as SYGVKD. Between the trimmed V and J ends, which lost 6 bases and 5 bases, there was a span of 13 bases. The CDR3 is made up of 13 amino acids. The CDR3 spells CAISLAPGTEAFF. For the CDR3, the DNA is TGTGCCATCAGCCTTGCGCCGGGGACTGAAGCTTTCTTT.

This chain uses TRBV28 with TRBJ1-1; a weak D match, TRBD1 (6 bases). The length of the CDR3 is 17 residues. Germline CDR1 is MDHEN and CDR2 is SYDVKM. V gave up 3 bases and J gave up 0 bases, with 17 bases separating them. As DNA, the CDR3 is TGTGCCAGCAGTTTGTATTTTGGGGGCGTCATGAACACTGAAGCTTTCTTT. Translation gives CASSLYFGGVMNTEAFF. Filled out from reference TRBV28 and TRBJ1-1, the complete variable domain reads DVKVTQSSRYLVKRTGEKVFLECVQDMDHENMFWYRQDPGLGLRLIYFSYDVKMKEKGDIPEGYSVSREKKERFSLILESASTNQTSMYLCASSLYFGGVMNTEAFFGQGTRLTVV.

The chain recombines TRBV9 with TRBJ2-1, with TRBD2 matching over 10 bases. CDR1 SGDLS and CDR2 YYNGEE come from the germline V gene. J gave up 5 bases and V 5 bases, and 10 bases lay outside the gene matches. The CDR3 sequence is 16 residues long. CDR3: CASSPRSGGANNEQFF. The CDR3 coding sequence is TGTGCCAGCAGTCCAAGGAGCGGGGGGGCCAACAATGAGCAGTTCTTC.

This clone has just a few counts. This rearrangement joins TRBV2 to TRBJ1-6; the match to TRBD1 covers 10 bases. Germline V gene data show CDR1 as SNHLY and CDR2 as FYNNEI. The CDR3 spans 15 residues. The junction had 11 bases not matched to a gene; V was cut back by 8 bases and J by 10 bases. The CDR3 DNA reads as TGTGCCAGCGTTACCGGGACAGGGGTCGGCTCACCCCTCCACTTT. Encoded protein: CASVTGTGVGSPLHF.

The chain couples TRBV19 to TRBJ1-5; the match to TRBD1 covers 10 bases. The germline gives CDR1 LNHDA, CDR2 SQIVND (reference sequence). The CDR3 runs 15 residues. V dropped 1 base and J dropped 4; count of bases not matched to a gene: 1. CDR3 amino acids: CASSIGTGGNQPQHF. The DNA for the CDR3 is TGTGCCAGTAGTATAGGGACAGGGGGAAATCAGCCCCAGCATTTT.

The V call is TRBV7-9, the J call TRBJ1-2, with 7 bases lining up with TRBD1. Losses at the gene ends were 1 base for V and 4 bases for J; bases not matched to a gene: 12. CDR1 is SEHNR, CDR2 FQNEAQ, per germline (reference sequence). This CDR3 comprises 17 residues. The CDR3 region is CASSLVSGSPGGYGYTF. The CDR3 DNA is TGTGCCAGCAGCTTAGTTTCGGGTTCGCCAGGGGGCTATGGCTACACCTTC.

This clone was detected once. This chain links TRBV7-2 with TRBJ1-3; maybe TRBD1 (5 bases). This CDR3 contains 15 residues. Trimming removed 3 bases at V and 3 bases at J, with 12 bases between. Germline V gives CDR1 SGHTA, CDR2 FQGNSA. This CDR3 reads CASSFGGGDGNTIYF. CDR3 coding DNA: TGTGCCAGCAGCTTCGGGGGAGGGGATGGAAACACCATATATTTT.

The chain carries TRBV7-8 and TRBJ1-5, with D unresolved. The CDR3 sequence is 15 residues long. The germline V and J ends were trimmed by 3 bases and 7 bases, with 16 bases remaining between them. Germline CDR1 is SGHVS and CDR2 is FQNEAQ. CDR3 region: CASSFSAEGGQPQHF. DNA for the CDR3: TGTGCCAGCAGCTTTTCGGCTGAGGGTGGCCAGCCCCAGCATTTT.

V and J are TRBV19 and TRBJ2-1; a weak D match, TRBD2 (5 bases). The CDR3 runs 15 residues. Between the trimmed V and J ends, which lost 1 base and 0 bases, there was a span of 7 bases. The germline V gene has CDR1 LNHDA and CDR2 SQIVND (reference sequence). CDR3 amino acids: CASSIGESSYNEQFF. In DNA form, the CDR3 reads TGTGCCAGTAGTATAGGGGAGAGCTCCTACAATGAGCAGTTCTTC.

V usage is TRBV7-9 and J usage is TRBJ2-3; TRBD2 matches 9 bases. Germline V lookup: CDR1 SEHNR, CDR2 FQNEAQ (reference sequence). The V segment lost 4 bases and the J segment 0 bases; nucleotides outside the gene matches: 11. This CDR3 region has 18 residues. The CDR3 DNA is TGTGCCAGCAGCTCTAGACTAGCGGAGACCACTAGCACAGATACGCAGTATTTT. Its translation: CASSSRLAETTSTDTQYF.

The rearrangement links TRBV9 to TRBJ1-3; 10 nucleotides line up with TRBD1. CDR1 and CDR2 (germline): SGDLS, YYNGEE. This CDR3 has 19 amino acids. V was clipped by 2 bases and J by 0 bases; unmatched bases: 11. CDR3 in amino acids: CASSVVRPGQGVSGNTIYF. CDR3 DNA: TGTGCCAGCAGCGTGGTTCGACCTGGACAGGGGGTCTCTGGAAACACCATATATTTT.

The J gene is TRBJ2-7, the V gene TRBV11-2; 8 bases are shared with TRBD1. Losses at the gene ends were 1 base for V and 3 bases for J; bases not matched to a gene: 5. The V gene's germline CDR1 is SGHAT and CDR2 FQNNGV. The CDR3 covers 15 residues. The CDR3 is CASSLAGGAVYEQYF. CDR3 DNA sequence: TGTGCCAGCAGCTTAGCAGGGGGCGCGGTCTACGAGCAGTACTTC.

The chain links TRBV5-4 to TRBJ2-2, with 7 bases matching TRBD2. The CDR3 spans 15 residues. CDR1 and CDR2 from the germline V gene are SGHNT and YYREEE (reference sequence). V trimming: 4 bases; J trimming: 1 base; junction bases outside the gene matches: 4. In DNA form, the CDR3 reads TGTGCCAGCAGCCCCGGGAGGCAGAACACCGGGGAGCTGTTTTTT. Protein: CASSPGRQNTGELFF. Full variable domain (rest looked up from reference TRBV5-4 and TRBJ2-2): ETGVTQSPTHLIKTRGQQVTLRCSSQSGHNTVSWYQQALGQGPQFIFQYYREEENGRGNFPPRFSGLQFPNYSSELNVNALELDDSALYLCASSPGRQNTGELFFGEGSRLTVL.

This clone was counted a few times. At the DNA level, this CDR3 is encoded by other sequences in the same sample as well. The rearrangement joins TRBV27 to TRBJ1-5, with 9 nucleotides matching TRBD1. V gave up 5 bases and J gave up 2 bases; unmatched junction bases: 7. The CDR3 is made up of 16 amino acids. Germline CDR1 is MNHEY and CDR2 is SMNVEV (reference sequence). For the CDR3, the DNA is TGTGCCAGCAGTCCAACAGGGGGCAGGCGCAATCAGCCCCAGCATTTT. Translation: CASSPTGGRRNQPQHF.

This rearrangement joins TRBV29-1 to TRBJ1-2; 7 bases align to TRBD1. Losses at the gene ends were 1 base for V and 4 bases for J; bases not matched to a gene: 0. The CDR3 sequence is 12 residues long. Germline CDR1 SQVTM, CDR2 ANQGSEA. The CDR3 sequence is CSVEGDSYGYTF. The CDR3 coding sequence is TGCAGCGTTGAAGGGGACAGCTATGGCTACACCTTC.

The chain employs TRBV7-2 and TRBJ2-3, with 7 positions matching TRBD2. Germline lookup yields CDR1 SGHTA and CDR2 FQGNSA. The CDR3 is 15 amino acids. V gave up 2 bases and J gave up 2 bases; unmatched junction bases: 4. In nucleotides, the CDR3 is TGTGCCAGCAGCTTACAGCGGGGCAACACAGATACGCAGTATTTT. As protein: CASSLQRGNTDTQYF. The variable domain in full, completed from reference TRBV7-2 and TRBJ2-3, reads GAGVSQSPSNKVTEKGKDVELRCDPISGHTALYWYRQSLGQGLEFLIYFQGNSAPDKSGLPSDRFSAERTGGSVSTLTIQRTQQEDSAVYLCASSLQRGNTDTQYFGPGTRLTVL.

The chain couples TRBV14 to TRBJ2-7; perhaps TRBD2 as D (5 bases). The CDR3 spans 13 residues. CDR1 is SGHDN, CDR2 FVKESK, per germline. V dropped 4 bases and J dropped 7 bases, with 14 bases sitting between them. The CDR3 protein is CASSPGSRREQYF. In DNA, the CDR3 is TGTGCCAGCAGCCCCGGATCGAGGAGGGAGCAGTACTTC. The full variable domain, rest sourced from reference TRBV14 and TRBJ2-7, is EAGVTQFPSHSVIEKGQTVTLRCDPISGHDNLYWYRRVMGKEIKFLLHFVKESKQDESGMPNNRFLAERTGGTYSTLKVQPAELEDSGVYFCASSPGSRREQYFGPGTRLTVT.

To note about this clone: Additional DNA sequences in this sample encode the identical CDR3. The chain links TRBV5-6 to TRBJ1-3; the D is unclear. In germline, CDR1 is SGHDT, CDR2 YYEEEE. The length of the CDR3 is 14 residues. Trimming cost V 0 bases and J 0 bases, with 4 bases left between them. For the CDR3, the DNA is TGTGCCAGCAGCTTGGGCAGCTCTGGAAACACCATATATTTT. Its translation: CASSLGSSGNTIYF.

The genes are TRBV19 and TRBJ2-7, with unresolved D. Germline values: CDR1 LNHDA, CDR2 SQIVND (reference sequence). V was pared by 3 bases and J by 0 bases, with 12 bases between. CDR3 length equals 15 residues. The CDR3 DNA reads TGTGCCAGTAGTATTTCTATAATGAGCTCCTACGAGCAGTACTTC. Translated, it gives CASSISIMSSYEQYF.

The CDR3 DNA sequence: TGCGCCAGCAGCTTGGCCAACGCAGGGGCTGGTGAAAAACTGTTTTTT. Its protein product is CASSLANAGAGEKLFF. The V call is TRBV5-1, the J call TRBJ1-4; TRBD1 might be the D (6 bases). The CDR3 length is 16 residues. Germline lookup yields CDR1 SGHRS and CDR2 YFSETQ. V was pared by 0 bases and J by 7 bases, with 16 bases between.

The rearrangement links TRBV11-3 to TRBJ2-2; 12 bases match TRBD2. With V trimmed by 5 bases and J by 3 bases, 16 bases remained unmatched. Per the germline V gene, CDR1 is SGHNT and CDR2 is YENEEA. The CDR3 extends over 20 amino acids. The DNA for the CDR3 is TGTGCCAGCAGCCCCTCCCTCGCTAGCGGGGGGGCCCCCGACACCGGGGAGCTGTTTTTT. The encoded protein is CASSPSLASGGAPDTGELFF.

The CDR3 loop reads CAISPQTGDEQYF. Written as DNA, the CDR3 is TGTGCCATCAGTCCGCAGACAGGGGACGAGCAGTACTTC. The gene calls are TRBV10-3 and TRBJ2-7; 8 positions agree with TRBD1. Germline V CDR1 and CDR2: ENHRY, SYGVKD. V gave up 5 bases and J gave up 5 bases; unmatched junction bases: 5. The CDR3 has 13 amino acids.

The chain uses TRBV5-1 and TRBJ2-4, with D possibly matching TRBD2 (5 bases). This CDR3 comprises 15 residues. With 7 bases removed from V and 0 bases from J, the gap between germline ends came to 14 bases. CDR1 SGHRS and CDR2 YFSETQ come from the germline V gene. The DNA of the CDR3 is TGCGCCAGCCGTCCGGCCGGACTAGCCAAAAACATTCAGTACTTC. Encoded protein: CASRPAGLAKNIQYF.

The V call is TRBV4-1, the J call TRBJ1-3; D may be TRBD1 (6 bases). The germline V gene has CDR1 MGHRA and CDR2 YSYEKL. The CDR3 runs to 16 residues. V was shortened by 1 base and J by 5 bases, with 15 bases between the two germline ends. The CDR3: CASSQGIGGARNTIYF. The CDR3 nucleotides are TGCGCCAGCAGCCAAGGGATAGGGGGGGCCCGAAACACCATATATTTT.